Each of the 14 T cell receptor beta chains below was sequenced from the same sample in a study of T-cell reconstitution after alpha-beta-depleted transplantation in children. For TCRbeta, the library was prepared with unique molecular identifiers. TCRdb reanalysed the PCR reads using MiXCR and keeps one entry per CDR3 protein. The sample carries approximately 430,000 distinct CDR3 sequences, under 20% recorded once. Here the sequenced sample was PBMCs, mostly from graft donor cells, taken 360 days after TCRalphabeta/CD19-depleted stem cell transplant. Source of these receptors: a boy under three years old who had a stem cell transplant for Wiskott-Aldrich syndrome, so the T cells may come from the graft donor.

V and J are TRBV9 and TRBJ2-5; 11 bases map to TRBD2. Germline V gene lookup returns CDR1 SGDLS and CDR2 YYNGEE. Unmatched junction bases numbered 9, after V lost 1 base and J lost 4 bases. The CDR3 has 17 residues. The CDR3 reads CASSVSRTSGRPETQYF. The CDR3 DNA reads as TGTGCCAGCAGCGTATCGAGAACTAGCGGGAGACCAGAGACCCAGTACTTC.

The CDR3 coding sequence is TGTGCCATCAGTGAAAAAAGGGGGATAGACACAGATACGCAGTATTTT. Residues: CAISEKRGIDTDTQYF. The chain couples TRBV10-3 to TRBJ2-3, with TRBD1 as a possible D gene (6 bases). The CDR3 runs to 16 residues. CDR1 and CDR2 from the germline V gene are ENHRY and SYGVKD. Trimming stripped 3 bases from V and 2 bases from J, with 15 bases between.

In its sample, this clonotype was seen a few times. The V call is TRBV5-1, the J call TRBJ1-2, with 8 bases identical to TRBD1. Per germline, CDR1 SGHRS and CDR2 YFSETQ. The CDR3 is made up of 17 amino acids. V was clipped by 0 bases and J by 8 bases; unmatched bases: 15. CDR3 bases: TGCGCCAGCAGCTTGGATGGCGATGGACAGGGACAATCCGGCTACACCTTC. It translates to CASSLDGDGQGQSGYTF. The full variable domain, in which reference TRBV5-1 and TRBJ1-2 provide the parts outside the CDR3, is KAGVTQTPRYLIKTRGQQVTLSCSPISGHRSVSWYQQTPGQGLQFLFEYFSETQRNKGNFPGRFSGRQFSNSRSEMNVSTLELGDSALYLCASSLDGDGQGQSGYTFGSGTRLTVV.

V is TRBV20-1 and J is TRBJ2-1; 14 nucleotides match TRBD2. J lost 10 bases, V lost 3 bases, and 5 bases had no gene match. This CDR3 has 14 amino acids. Germline-derived CDR1 and CDR2 are DFQATT and SNEGSKA (reference sequence). The CDR3 here is CSARGLAGVGEQFF. DNA of the CDR3: TGCAGTGCTAGGGGACTAGCGGGAGTGGGCGAGCAGTTCTTC.

The chain couples TRBV6-1 to TRBJ2-3; D is ambiguous. The ends were cut back, 2 bases at V and 6 bases at J, with 15 bases in the middle. The CDR3 extends over 15 amino acids. Germline-derived CDR1 and CDR2 are MNHNS and SASEGT. The CDR3: CASSERWSSSDTQYF. As DNA, the CDR3 is TGTGCCAGCAGTGAAAGGTGGTCTTCCTCGGATACGCAGTATTTT.

This clonotype has just a few counts. This chain connects TRBV4-3 to TRBJ2-3; TRBD2 matches 10 bases. This CDR3 has 17 residues. J lost 6 bases, V lost 0 bases, and 9 bases had no gene match. Germline V CDR1 and CDR2: LGHNA, YSLEER. The chain's CDR3 is CASSQDVLAGVGDTQYF. DNA for the CDR3: TGCGCCAGCAGCCAAGATGTGCTAGCGGGAGTTGGGGATACGCAGTATTTT.

This clonotype has more than one count but fewer than ten. The chain has TRBV6-2 or TRBV6-3 and TRBJ1-5; D might be TRBD1 (5 bases). The germline gives CDR1 MNHEY, CDR2 SVGEGT. Trimming pared 5 bases from V and 7 bases from J, leaving 15 bases between. The CDR3 covers 14 residues. CDR3 sequence: CASSKAQKGQPQHF. The CDR3 nucleotides read TGTGCCAGCAGTAAGGCACAGAAGGGGCAGCCCCAGCATTTT.

As to this clonotype: At one of its ends the junction is not consistent with the germline gene, which may arise from a read error. The rearrangement links TRBV2 to TRBJ2-3, with D unclear. CDR3 length: 17 residues. The germline V gene has CDR1 SNHLY and CDR2 FYNNEI. This CDR3 reads CACSSILGVVNTDTQYF. In DNA form, the CDR3 reads TGTGCCTGCAGCTCAATTCTGGGCGTCGTCAACACAGATACGCAGTATTTT.

This clonotype showed up just a few times. A read error may produce the germline difference seen at one junction end. V is TRBV6-5 and J is TRBJ1-1; 8 nucleotides line up with TRBD1. Germline V gene sequence: CDR1 MNHEY, CDR2 SVGAGI. The CDR3 consists of 14 residues. CDR3 in amino acids: CASRSGTGITEVFF. CDR3 nucleotides: TGTGCCAGCAGATCCGGGACAGGTATTACTGAAGTTTTCTTT.

The J gene is TRBJ2-1, the V gene TRBV12-3 or TRBV12-4; TRBD2 aligns across 12 bases. Germline trimming cut 2 bases from V and 4 bases from J; bases unmatched to any gene: 15. CDR3 size: 20 residues. This chain's CDR3 is CASSLFPTSGRRGYYNEQFF. CDR3 nucleotide sequence: TGTGCCAGCAGTTTATTCCCGACTAGCGGGAGAAGGGGTTATTACAATGAGCAGTTCTTC.

J is TRBJ2-6 and V is TRBV28; D is unresolved. Germline-derived CDR1 and CDR2 are MDHEN and SYDVKM. The CDR3 sequence is 12 residues long. Deletions cut 7 bases from V and 4 bases from J, with 5 bases between. The CDR3 sequence: CASTSGANVLTF. DNA of the CDR3: TGTGCCAGCACCTCCGGGGCCAACGTCCTGACTTTC.

The sample holds many counts of this clonotype. This chain joins TRBV6-5 and TRBJ2-3, with 9 bases lining up with TRBD2. Germline CDR1 is MNHEY and CDR2 is SVGAGI. J was trimmed by 7 bases and V by 2 bases; bases with no gene match: 7. The CDR3 has 15 residues. CDR3 sequence: CASSYLSGGVNTQYF. DNA for the CDR3: TGTGCCAGCAGTTACCTTAGCGGGGGAGTAAATACGCAGTATTTT.

This clonotype was recorded only once. The chain combines TRBV12-3 or TRBV12-4 with TRBJ1-4; D may be TRBD1 (5 bases). Trimming removed 3 bases from V and 1 base from J, with 15 bases in between. The CDR3 contains 17 residues. The CDR3 DNA sequence: TGTGCCAGCAGTTTCTTTATGACGGGACTAACTAATGAAAAACTGTTTTTT. Amino acid sequence: CASSFFMTGLTNEKLFF.

The chain combines TRBV11-2 with TRBJ2-5; no reliable D call. Trimming took 1 base from V and 7 from J, leaving 19 bases between them. Germline values: CDR1 SGHAT, CDR2 FQNNGV. The CDR3 has 16 residues. The CDR3 region is CASSLVPGSPTSTQYF. The CDR3 DNA is TGTGCCAGCAGCTTAGTACCCGGGTCCCCAACATCGACCCAGTACTTC.